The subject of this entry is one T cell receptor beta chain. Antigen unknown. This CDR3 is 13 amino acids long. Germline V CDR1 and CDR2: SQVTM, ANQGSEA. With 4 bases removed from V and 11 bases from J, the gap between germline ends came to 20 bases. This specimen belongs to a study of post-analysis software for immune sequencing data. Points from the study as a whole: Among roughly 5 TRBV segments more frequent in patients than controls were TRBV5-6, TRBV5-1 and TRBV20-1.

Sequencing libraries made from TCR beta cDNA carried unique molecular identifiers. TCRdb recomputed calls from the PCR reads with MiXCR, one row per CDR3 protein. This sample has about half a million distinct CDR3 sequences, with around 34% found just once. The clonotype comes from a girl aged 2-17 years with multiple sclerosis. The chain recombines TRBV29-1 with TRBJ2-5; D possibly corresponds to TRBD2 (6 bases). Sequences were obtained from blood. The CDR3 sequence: CSVVYGTPNEQYF. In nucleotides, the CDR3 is TGCAGCGTTGTGTACGGGACTCCCAATGAGCAGTACTTC.